This T cell receptor beta chain was retrieved from a study of vaccination effects on CD4 cells after COVID-19. The study, taken as a whole, reports: Convalescent patients were scarce, and early post-infection timepoints were absent. Only a single clone (1 of 255 vaccine-induced clones in healthy vaccinees) cross-reacted with common cold coronaviruses. Clones of infection and vaccine origin contracted markedly late after vaccination.

Comments on this clone: The antigen is not known.

Culture lasted 10 days before CD4+ T cell isolation. Generated by immunoSEQ multiplex PCR, the TCRdb table keeps only in-frame clones and is missing some. The sample carries 70,000 or so clones, around 77% recorded once. Sequences were derived from CD4+ T cells from PBMCs cultured without peptide, sampled before COVID-19 vaccination. The receptor's source is a human donor who received a COVID-19 vaccine.

The CDR3 protein is CASSQVRVAGQDYNEQFF. DNA of the CDR3: TGCGCCAGCAGCCAAGTGAGGGTAGCGGGGCAGGACTACAATGAGCAGTTCTTC. V and J are TRBV4-1 and TRBJ2-1; the match to TRBD2 covers 8 bases. The CDR3 runs 18 residues. Losses at the gene ends were 1 base for V and 3 bases for J; bases not matched to a gene: 11. Germline-derived CDR1 and CDR2 are MGHRA and YSYEKL.